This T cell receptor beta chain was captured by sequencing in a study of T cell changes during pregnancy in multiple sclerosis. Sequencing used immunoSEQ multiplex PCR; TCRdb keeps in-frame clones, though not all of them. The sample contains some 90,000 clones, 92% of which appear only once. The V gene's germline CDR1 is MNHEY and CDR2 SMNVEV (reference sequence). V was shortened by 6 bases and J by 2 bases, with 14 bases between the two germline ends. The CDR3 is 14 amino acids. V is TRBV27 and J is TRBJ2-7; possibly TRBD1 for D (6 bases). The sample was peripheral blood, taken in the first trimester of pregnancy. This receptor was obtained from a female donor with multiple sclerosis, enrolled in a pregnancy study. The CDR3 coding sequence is TGTGCCAGCAGGCCAGGGGACGGACCCTACGAGCAGTACTTC. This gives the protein CASRPGDGPYEQYF.